Following are 15 T cell receptor beta chains from one sample sequenced in a study of T cell changes during pregnancy in multiple sclerosis. Libraries were prepared by immunoSEQ multiplex PCR; TCRdb keeps only in-frame clonotypes and omits some of them. The sample yields approximately 90,000 clones, approximately 90% seen once. The sample consisted of peripheral blood, taken in the first trimester of pregnancy. The receptors here all came from a female donor with multiple sclerosis, enrolled in a pregnancy study.

This rearrangement joins TRBV15 to TRBJ2-7; the match to TRBD2 covers 9 bases. V shed 5 bases and J 2 bases; nucleotides not matched to a gene: 7. This CDR3 contains 15 residues. Germline assignment: CDR1 LNHNV and CDR2 YYDKDF (reference sequence). The CDR3 reads CATSASGGSTYEQYF. The CDR3 DNA follows: TGTGCCACCAGCGCCAGCGGGGGGAGCACCTACGAGCAGTACTTC.

The rearrangement joins TRBV19 to TRBJ2-7; TRBD2 aligns across 14 bases. The CDR3 extends over 15 amino acids. Germline V CDR1 and CDR2: LNHDA, SQIVND (reference sequence). V lost 6 bases to trimming and J lost 6 bases; unmatched junction nucleotides: 7. CDR3 region: CASSVRGLAGVEQYF. CDR3 in DNA: TGTGCCAGTAGCGTGCGGGGACTAGCGGGAGTCGAGCAGTACTTC.

The chain links TRBV30 to TRBJ1-1; D uncertain. Germline V lookup: CDR1 GTSNPN, CDR2 SVGIG (reference sequence). The CDR3 loop spans 12 amino acids. Trimming took off 4 bases at V and 3 bases at J, with 9 bases between the two ends. The CDR3 bases are TGTGCCTGGAATAGATACTACACTGAAGCTTTCTTT. Protein sequence: CAWNRYYTEAFF.

This chain joins TRBV28 and TRBJ1-5; D not resolved. V lost 7 bases, J lost 1 base, and 14 bases lay in between. This CDR3 spans 15 amino acids. CDR1 and CDR2 from the germline V gene are MDHEN and SYDVKM. The CDR3 DNA follows: TGTGCCAGCATCTCCCCAGGTATGAGCAATCAGCCCCAGCATTTT. It specifies CASISPGMSNQPQHF.

The rearrangement uses TRBV4-2 and TRBJ2-7; D not resolved. The CDR3 is 15 amino acids. Germline loops: CDR1 LGHNA, CDR2 YNFKEQ. The V end was cut by 1 base, the J end by 5 bases, with 15 bases between. The CDR3 region is CASSQALIDLDEQYF. The CDR3 nucleotides are TGTGCCAGCAGCCAAGCCCTAATTGATCTCGACGAGCAGTACTTC.

The rearrangement uses TRBV19 and TRBJ1-1; TRBD1 matches at 8 bases. CDR1 is LNHDA and CDR2 is SQIVND in the germline V gene (reference sequence). V shed 7 bases and J 5 bases; nucleotides not matched to a gene: 9. The CDR3 extends over 14 amino acids. The DNA for the CDR3 is TGTGCCAGTATTCCCCCAGGGGGCTGGACTGAAGCTTTCTTT. It codes for CASIPPGGWTEAFF.

In its sample, this clone was seen a few times. J is TRBJ2-3 and V is TRBV7-9, with 7 bases fitting TRBD2. The CDR3 contains 19 residues. V lost 6 bases and J lost 0; bases outside the gene matches: 18. Germline V gene data show CDR1 as SEHNR and CDR2 as FQNEAQ (reference sequence). The CDR3, as DNA: TGTGCCAGCAGTCATAAGGGAGGGTCTACCGCCGGTAGCACAGATACGCAGTATTTT. Translating it yields CASSHKGGSTAGSTDTQYF.

The V call is TRBV11-3, the J call TRBJ2-3; 7 nucleotides align to TRBD1. There are 16 residues in the CDR3. Trimming removed 0 bases from V and 1 base from J; junction bases left unmatched: 4. Germline CDR1 reads SGHNT; CDR2 reads YENEEA. CDR3 protein: CASSLDQGTGTDTQYF. The CDR3 DNA reads TGTGCCAGCAGCTTAGATCAAGGGACAGGCACAGATACGCAGTATTTT.

The chain links TRBV19 to TRBJ2-1, with D maybe TRBD2 (5 bases). Looked up from germline, CDR1 is LNHDA and CDR2 is SQIVND (reference sequence). The CDR3 length is 15 residues. The V end was cut by 3 bases, the J end by 3 bases, with 12 bases between. This chain's CDR3 is CASSIVGGRYNEQFF. The CDR3 DNA is TGTGCCAGTAGTATTGTTGGCGGGCGCTACAATGAGCAGTTCTTC.

The chain combines TRBV18 with TRBJ2-2; maybe TRBD1 (6 bases). V was pared by 5 bases and J by 4 bases, with 17 bases between. This CDR3 is built from 16 residues. Germline CDR1 and CDR2: KGHSH and LQKENI. CDR3 coding DNA: TGTGCCAGCTCATCAACGCAGGGGTCTGGCACCGGGGAGCTGTTTTTT. Its translation: CASSSTQGSGTGELFF. Based on the CDR3 plus reference TRBV18 and TRBJ2-2, the full variable domain is NAGVMQNPRHLVRRRGQEARLRCSPMKGHSHVYWYRQLPEEGLKFMVYLQKENIIDESGMPKERFSAEFPKEGPSILRIQQVVRGDSAAYFCASSSTQGSGTGELFFGEGSRLTVL.

The chain is built from TRBV5-1 and TRBJ2-2; TRBD1 aligns across 8 bases. The V gene end was trimmed by 1 base and the J gene end by 4 bases; junction bases not matched to a gene: 3. This CDR3 contains 15 residues. Per germline, CDR1 SGHRS and CDR2 YFSETQ. This chain's CDR3 is CASSLTGGVTGELFF. The CDR3 DNA follows: TGCGCCAGCAGCTTGACAGGGGGTGTCACCGGGGAGCTGTTTTTT.

The chain joins TRBV5-4 to TRBJ1-6, with D uncertain. V gave up 5 bases and J gave up 0 bases, with 9 bases separating them. Germline V gene data show CDR1 as SGHNT and CDR2 as YYREEE (reference sequence). The CDR3 spans 15 residues. CDR3 coding DNA: TGTGCCAGCAGGGTACAGAACTCCTATAATTCACCCCTCCACTTT. Its protein is CASRVQNSYNSPLHF.

This sequence joins TRBV5-8 and TRBJ2-7, with D maybe TRBD2 (5 bases). Trimming took 5 bases from V and 2 from J, leaving 8 bases between them. This CDR3 spans 12 amino acids. Germline V lookup: CDR1 SGHTS, CDR2 YDEGEE. The CDR3 nucleotides are TGTGCCAGCAGGCGACTAACCTACGAGCAGTACTTC. It encodes CASRRLTYEQYF.

The gene calls are TRBV5-1 and TRBJ2-7; TRBD2 aligns across 10 bases. The V gene's germline CDR1 is SGHRS and CDR2 YFSETQ. The CDR3 is made up of 15 amino acids. V was pared by 3 bases and J by 3 bases, with 6 bases of the junction left unmatched. The CDR3 spells CASSYSGTSDYEQYF. For the CDR3, the DNA is TGCGCCAGCAGCTATTCGGGGACTAGCGACTACGAGCAGTACTTC.

V and J are TRBV30 and TRBJ2-7, with D tentatively TRBD1 (6 bases). CDR3 length: 11 residues. Between the trimmed V and J ends, which lost 2 bases and 6 bases, there was a span of 8 bases. The germline V gene has CDR1 GTSNPN and CDR2 SVGIG (reference sequence). DNA of the CDR3: TGTGCCTGGAGTCCAGGGGCCGAGCAGTACTTC. The encoded protein is CAWSPGAEQYF.